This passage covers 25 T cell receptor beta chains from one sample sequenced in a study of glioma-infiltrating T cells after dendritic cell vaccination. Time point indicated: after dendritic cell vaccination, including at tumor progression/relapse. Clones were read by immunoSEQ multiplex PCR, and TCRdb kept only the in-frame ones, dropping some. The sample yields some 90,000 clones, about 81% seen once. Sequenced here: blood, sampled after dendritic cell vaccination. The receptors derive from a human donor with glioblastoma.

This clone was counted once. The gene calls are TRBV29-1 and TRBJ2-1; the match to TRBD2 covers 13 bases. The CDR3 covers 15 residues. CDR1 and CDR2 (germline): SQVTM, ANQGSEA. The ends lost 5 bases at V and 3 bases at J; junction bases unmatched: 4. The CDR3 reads CSVCRTSGGYNEQFF. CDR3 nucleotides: TGCAGCGTTTGCCGGACTAGCGGGGGCTACAATGAGCAGTTCTTC.

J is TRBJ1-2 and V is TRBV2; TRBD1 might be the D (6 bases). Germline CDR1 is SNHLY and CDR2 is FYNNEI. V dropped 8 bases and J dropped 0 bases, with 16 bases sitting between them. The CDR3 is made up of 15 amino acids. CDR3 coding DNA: TGTGCCAGCCATTTCAGGGGCCAAGCTAACTATGGCTACACCTTC. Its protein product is CASHFRGQANYGYTF.

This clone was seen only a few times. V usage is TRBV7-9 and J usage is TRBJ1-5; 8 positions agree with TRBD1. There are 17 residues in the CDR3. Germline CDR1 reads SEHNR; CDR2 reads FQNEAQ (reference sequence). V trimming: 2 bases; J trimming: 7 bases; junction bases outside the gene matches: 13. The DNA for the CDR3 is TGTGCCAGCAGCTTATTCGCAGGGGGCGCAGAAAACCAGCCCCAGCATTTT. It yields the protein CASSLFAGGAENQPQHF.

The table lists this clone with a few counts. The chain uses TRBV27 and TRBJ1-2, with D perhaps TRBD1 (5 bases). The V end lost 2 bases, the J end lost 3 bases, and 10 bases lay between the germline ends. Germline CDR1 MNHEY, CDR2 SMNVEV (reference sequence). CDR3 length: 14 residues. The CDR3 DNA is TGTGCCAGCAGTTTAGCAGGGAATTACTATGGCTACACCTTC. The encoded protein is CASSLAGNYYGYTF.

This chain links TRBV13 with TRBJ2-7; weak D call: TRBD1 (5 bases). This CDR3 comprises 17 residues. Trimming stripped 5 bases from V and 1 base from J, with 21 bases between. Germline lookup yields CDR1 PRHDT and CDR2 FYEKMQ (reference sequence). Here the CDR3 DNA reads TGTGCCAGCAGCCCAGGACCCCAAACGACAGAGTCCTACGAGCAGTACTTC. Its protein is CASSPGPQTTESYEQYF.

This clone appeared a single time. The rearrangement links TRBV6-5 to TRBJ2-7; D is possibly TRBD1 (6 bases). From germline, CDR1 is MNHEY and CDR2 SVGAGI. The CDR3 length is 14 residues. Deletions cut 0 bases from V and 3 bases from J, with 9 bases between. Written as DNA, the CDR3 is TGTGCCAGCAGTTACTCAAGAGGGGGCTACGAGCAGTACTTC. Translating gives CASSYSRGGYEQYF.

The CDR3 here is CASSPTGGSETQYF. CDR3 DNA sequence: TGTGCCAGCTCCCCGACCGGCGGGAGTGAGACCCAGTACTTC. The genes are TRBV18 and TRBJ2-5, with 7 bases lining up with TRBD2. The germline V gene encodes CDR1 KGHSH and CDR2 LQKENI. The CDR3 totals 14 residues. V shed 6 bases, J shed 5 bases, and the junction held 9 bases outside the gene matches.

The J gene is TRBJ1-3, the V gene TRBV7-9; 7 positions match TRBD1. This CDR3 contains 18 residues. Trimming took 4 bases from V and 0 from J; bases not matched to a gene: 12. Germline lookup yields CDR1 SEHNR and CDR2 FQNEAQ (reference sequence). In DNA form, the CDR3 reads TGTGCCAGCAGCTCCCTCGGTAGGGGGCGATTCTCTGGAAACACCATATATTTT. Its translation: CASSSLGRGRFSGNTIYF. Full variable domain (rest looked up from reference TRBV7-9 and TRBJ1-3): DTGVSQNPRHKITKRGQNVTFRCDPISEHNRLYWYRQTLGQGPEFLTYFQNEAQLEKSRLLSDRFSAERPKGSFSTLEIQRTEQGDSAMYLCASSSLGRGRFSGNTIYFGEGSWLTVV.

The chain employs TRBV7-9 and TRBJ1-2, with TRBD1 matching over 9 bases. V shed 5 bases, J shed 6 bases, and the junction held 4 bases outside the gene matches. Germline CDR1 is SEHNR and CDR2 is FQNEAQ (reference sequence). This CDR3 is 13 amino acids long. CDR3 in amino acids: CASSRQGVHGYTF. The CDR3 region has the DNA TGTGCCAGCAGCCGACAGGGGGTTCATGGCTACACCTTC.

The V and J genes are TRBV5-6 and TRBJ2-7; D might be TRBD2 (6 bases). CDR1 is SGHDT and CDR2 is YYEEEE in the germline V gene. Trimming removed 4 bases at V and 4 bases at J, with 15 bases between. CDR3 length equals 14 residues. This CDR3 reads CASSQRGTFYEQYF. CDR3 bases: TGTGCCAGCAGCCAGCGCGGGACTTTTTACGAGCAGTACTTC.

The CDR3 protein is CASSHSETGNQPQHF. The CDR3 region has the DNA TGCGCCAGCAGCCATTCCGAGACAGGGAATCAGCCCCAGCATTTT. The rearrangement links TRBV4-1 to TRBJ1-5; 7 bases are shared with TRBD1. In germline, CDR1 is MGHRA, CDR2 YSYEKL. V was clipped by 3 bases and J by 4 bases; unmatched bases: 6. This CDR3 has 15 residues.

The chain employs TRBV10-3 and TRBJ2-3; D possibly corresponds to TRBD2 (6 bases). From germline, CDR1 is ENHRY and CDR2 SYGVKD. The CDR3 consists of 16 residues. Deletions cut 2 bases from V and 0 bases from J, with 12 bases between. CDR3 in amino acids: CAISEGNGGSTDTQYF. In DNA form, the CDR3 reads TGTGCCATCAGTGAGGGGAACGGGGGAAGCACAGATACGCAGTATTTT.

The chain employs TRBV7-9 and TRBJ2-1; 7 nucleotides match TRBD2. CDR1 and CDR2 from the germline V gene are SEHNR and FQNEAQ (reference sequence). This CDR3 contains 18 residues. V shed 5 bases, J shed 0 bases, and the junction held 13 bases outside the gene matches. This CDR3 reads CASSVRLAPRSSYNEQFF. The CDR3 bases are TGTGCCAGCAGCGTGAGACTAGCCCCTAGGAGCTCCTACAATGAGCAGTTCTTC.

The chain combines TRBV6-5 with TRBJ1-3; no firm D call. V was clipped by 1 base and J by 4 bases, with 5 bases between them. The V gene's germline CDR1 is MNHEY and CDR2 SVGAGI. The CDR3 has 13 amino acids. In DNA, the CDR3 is TGTGCCAGCAGTTACTTATCGGGAAACACCATATATTTT. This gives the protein CASSYLSGNTIYF.

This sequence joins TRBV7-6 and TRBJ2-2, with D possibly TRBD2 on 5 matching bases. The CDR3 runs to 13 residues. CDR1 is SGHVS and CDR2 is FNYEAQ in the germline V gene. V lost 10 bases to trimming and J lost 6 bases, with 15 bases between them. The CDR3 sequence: CAIYERSSGELFF. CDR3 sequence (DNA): TGTGCCATCTATGAGCGGTCTTCCGGGGAGCTGTTTTTT. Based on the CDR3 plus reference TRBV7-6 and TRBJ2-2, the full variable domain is GAGVSQSPRYKVTKRGQDVALRCDPISGHVSLYWYRQALGQGPEFLTYFNYEAQQDKSGLPNDRFSAERPEGSISTLTIQRTEQRDSAMYRCAIYERSSGELFFGEGSRLTVL.

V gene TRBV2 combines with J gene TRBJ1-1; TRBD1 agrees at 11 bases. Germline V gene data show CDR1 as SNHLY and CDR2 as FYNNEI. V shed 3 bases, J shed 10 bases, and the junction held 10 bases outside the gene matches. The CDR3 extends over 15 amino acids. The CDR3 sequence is CASSDISVGTGGAFF. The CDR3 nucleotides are TGTGCCAGCAGTGACATAAGCGTTGGGACAGGGGGAGCTTTCTTT. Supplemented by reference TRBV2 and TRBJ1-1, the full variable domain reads EPEVTQTPSHQVTQMGQEVILRCVPISNHLYFYWYRQILGQKVEFLVSFYNNEISEKSEIFDDQFSVERPDGSNFTLKIRSTKLEDSAMYFCASSDISVGTGGAFFGQGTRLTVV.

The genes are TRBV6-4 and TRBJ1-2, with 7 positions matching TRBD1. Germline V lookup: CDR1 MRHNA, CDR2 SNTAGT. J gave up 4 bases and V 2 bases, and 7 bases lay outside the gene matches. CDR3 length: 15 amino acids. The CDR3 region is CASSDQGGLSYGYTF. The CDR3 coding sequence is TGTGCCAGCAGTGACCAGGGGGGTCTTAGCTATGGCTACACCTTC.

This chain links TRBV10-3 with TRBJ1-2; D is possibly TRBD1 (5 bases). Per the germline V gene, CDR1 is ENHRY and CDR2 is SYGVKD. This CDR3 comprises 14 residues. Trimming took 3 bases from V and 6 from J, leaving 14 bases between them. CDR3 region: CAISDRTPNDGYTF. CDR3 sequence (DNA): TGTGCCATCAGTGATAGGACACCCAATGATGGCTACACCTTC.

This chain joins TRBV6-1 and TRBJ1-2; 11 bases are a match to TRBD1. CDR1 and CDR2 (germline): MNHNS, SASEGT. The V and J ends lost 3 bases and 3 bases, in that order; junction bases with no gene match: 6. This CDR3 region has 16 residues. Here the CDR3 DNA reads TGTGCCAGCAGTGACCCAGGGACAGGGGGTGACTATGGCTACACCTTC. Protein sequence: CASSDPGTGGDYGYTF.

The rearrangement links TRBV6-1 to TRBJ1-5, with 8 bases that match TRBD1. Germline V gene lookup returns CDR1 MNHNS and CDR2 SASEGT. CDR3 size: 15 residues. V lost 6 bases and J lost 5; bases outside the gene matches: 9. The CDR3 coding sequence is TGTGCCAGCAGCCCATCAGGGGGCGCCGATCAGCCCCAGCATTTT. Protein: CASSPSGGADQPQHF.

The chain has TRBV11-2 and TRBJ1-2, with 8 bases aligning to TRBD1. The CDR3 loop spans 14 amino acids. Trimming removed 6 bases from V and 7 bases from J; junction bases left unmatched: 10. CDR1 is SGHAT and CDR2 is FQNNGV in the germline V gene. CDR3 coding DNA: TGTGCCAGCAGGCTACAGGGGGATAGTCTTGGCTACACCTTC. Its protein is CASRLQGDSLGYTF.

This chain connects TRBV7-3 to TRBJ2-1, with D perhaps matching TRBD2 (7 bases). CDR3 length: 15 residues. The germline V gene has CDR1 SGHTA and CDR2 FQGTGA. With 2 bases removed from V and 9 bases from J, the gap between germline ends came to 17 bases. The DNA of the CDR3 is TGTGCCAGCAGCTTAGAAATTACAGGGAGGGGTGAGCAGTTCTTC. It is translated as CASSLEITGRGEQFF.

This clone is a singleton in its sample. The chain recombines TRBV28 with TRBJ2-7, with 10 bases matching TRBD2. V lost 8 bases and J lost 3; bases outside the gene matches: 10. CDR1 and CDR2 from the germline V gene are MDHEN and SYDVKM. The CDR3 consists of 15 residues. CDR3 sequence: CASSKGSGGVYEQYF. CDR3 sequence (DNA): TGTGCCAGCTCCAAGGGCAGCGGGGGGGTCTACGAGCAGTACTTC.

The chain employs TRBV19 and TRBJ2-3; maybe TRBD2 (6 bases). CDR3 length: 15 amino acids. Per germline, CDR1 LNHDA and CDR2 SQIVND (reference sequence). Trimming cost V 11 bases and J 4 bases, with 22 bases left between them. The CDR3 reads CASLGYGGIADTQYF. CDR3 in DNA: TGTGCCTCACTAGGATACGGCGGGATCGCAGATACGCAGTATTTT.

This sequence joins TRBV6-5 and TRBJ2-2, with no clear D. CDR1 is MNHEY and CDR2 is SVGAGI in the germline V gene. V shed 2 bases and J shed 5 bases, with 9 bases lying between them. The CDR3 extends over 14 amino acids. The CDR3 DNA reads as TGTGCCAGCAGTTACGTCGACAAAACCGGGGAGCTGTTTTTT. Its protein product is CASSYVDKTGELFF.